Listed here are 8 T cell receptor beta chains from one sample, sequenced in a study of blood T cells in healthy people across ages. With a J-beta primer mix and a sample-barcoded 5' primer, a second PCR ran about 6 to 11 cycles. One entry per CDR3 protein results from TCRdb running MiXCR on the 5' RACE reads. The repertoire holds 980,000 or so distinct CDR3 sequences, with around 48% as singletons. Sequenced sample: blood. The receptors come from a man aged 25 to 40 in good health.

Turning to this clonotype: A read error may explain this, as a much larger clone is one base away. J is TRBJ2-5 and V is TRBV5-1; 13 nucleotides line up with TRBD2. Germline loops: CDR1 SGHRS, CDR2 YFSETQ. The CDR3 runs 18 residues. The CDR3 sequence is CASSLRGTSGILQETRYF. The CDR3 nucleotides are TGCGCCAGCAGCTTGAGGGGGACTAGCGGGATACTCCAAGAGACCCGGTACTTC. Together with reference TRBV5-1 and TRBJ2-5, the CDR3 gives the full variable domain: KAGVTQTPRYLIKTRGQQVTLSCSPISGHRSVSWYQQTPGQGLQFLFEYFSETQRNKGNFPGRFSGRQFSNSRSEMNVSTLELGDSALYLCASSLRGTSGILQETRYFGPGTRLLVL.

The chain combines TRBV6-5 with TRBJ2-3; D ambiguous. V lost 2 bases and J lost 2, with 17 bases in between. The CDR3 loop spans 17 amino acids. From germline, CDR1 is MNHEY and CDR2 SVGAGI. This chain's CDR3 is CASSYLYTPTSTDTQYF. The CDR3 nucleotides read TGTGCCAGCAGTTACCTTTACACTCCGACTTCCACAGATACGCAGTATTTT.

This chain joins TRBV6-5 and TRBJ2-7; D remains ambiguous. The V end was cut by 2 bases, the J end by 0 bases, with 11 bases between. CDR3 length equals 15 residues. The germline V gene encodes CDR1 MNHEY and CDR2 SVGAGI. The CDR3: CASSYLKTSSYEQYF. CDR3 nucleotide sequence: TGTGCCAGCAGTTACCTCAAAACGAGCTCCTACGAGCAGTACTTC.

As to this clonotype: A much larger clone differs from this one at a single base, so this may be a read error. The CDR3 sequence: CVSSVTASTDTQYF. DNA for the CDR3: TGTGTCAGCAGCGTGACAGCTAGCACAGATACGCAGTATTTT. The chain combines TRBV7-9 with TRBJ2-3; TRBD1 is a possible D gene (5 bases). The CDR3 sequence is 14 residues long. Germline V gene data show CDR1 as SEHNR and CDR2 as FQNEAQ (reference sequence).

Worth noting for this clonotype: A junction boundary mismatches the germline segment, possibly from a read error. The V gene is TRBV7-9, the J gene TRBJ2-7, with D possibly matching TRBD1 (5 bases). CDR1 is SEHNR, CDR2 FQNEAQ, per germline (reference sequence). This CDR3 contains 16 residues. CDR3 sequence: CASSPIGVSSSYEQYF. The DNA for the CDR3 is TGTGCCAGCAGCCCAATAGGGGTCAGTAGCTCCTATGAGCAGTACTTC.

The chain couples TRBV4-1 to TRBJ2-7; maybe TRBD1 (6 bases). The CDR3 is 15 residues long. V was trimmed by 4 bases and J by 1 base, leaving 14 bases between them. CDR1 is MGHRA and CDR2 is YSYEKL in the germline V gene. Here the CDR3 DNA reads TGCGCCAGCAGCCCCCAGGGACATTCGTCCTACGAGCAGTACTTC. Amino acid sequence: CASSPQGHSSYEQYF.

V gene TRBV6-2 or TRBV6-3 combines with J gene TRBJ1-5; the D gene is possibly TRBD1 (5 bases). Germline-derived CDR1 and CDR2 are MNHEY and SVGEGT. V gave up 2 bases and J gave up 7 bases, with 9 bases separating them. This CDR3 contains 13 residues. This CDR3 reads CASSYAGTQPQHF. CDR3 sequence (DNA): TGTGCCAGCAGTTACGCAGGGACCCAGCCCCAGCATTTT.

The J gene is TRBJ1-2, the V gene TRBV20-1; tentatively, D is TRBD1 (5 bases). Germline V gene data show CDR1 as DFQATT and CDR2 as SNEGSKA (reference sequence). The CDR3 sequence is 13 residues long. The V gene lost 5 bases and the J gene lost 8 bases, with 18 bases spanning the gap. The CDR3 protein is CSASEQVAAGYTF. The DNA for the CDR3 is TGCAGTGCTTCGGAACAGGTCGCGGCGGGCTACACCTTC.